This T cell receptor (beta chain) appears in the sequencing data of a study of blood T cell repertoires in COVID-19. Across the whole study: Samples of COVID-19 (acute and convalescent) were obtained from the United States, Italy and Spain. From T cells, B-cell-depleted T cells, or PBMCs came the material, which was cDNA or gDNA.

Original analysis: By means of reference gene primer amplification, nucleated cell counts were estimated. The data were produced by immunoSEQ multiplex PCR, yet TCRdb's version contains in-frame clones alone and is incomplete. V, J and clone size are taken as reported in that table, and D and trimming were inferred from the DNA itself. Of about 100,000 clones listed, 85% to 90% are singletons. This CDR3 is built from 12 residues. Germline V gene sequence: CDR1 DFQATT, CDR2 SNEGSKA (reference sequence). The V end lost 3 bases, the J end lost 4 bases, and 7 bases lay between the germline ends. The J gene is TRBJ2-1, the V gene TRBV20-1; D might be TRBD1 (5 bases). The sequencing input was peripheral blood. This TCR derives from a human donor with active COVID-19. The donor label of this sample is uncertain. CDR3 nucleotides: TGCAGTGCTAGTAGACAGTACAATGAGCAGTTCTTC. As protein: CSASRQYNEQFF.